The entry below gives a single TCR beta chain sequence along with its context. The antigen is not known. Sequence at one end of the junction differs from germline and may be a read error. The entry originates in a study of CD8 T cells in ankylosing spondylitis. Study findings and constraints: Some of these motif variants have turned up before, in reports on reactive arthritis synovial fluid and blood.

TCRdb redid the calling of the 5' RACE reads with MiXCR, one entry per CDR3 protein. The repertoire consists of under 250,000 distinct CDR3 sequences, with around 32% occurring once and the leading ten covering around 4%. CDR1 is DFQATT and CDR2 is SNEGSKA in the germline V gene (reference sequence). CDR3 length: 17 amino acids. Input material: blood, either unsorted or a sorted T cell fraction (not recorded which). V and J are TRBV20-1 and TRBJ2-1; D gene ambiguous. This clonotype was obtained from a male donor with ankylosing spondylitis or in good health (not recorded which). The chain's CDR3 is CCARDLSGQFDYNEQFF. The CDR3 DNA reads as TGCTGTGCTAGAGATCTGTCGGGTCAGTTTGACTACAATGAGCAGTTCTTC.